The clone carrying this TCR beta chain has just a few counts. This entry comes from a study of Graves' ophthalmopathy and Graves' hyperthyroidism. The CDR3 has 12 residues. Trimming took off 1 base at V and 5 bases at J, with 6 bases between the two ends. Germline CDR1 is MGHDK and CDR2 is SYGVNS. Investigators amplified TCR beta CDR3 regions from RNA transcripts. A first-round RT-PCR used HTBI primers, followed by a second-round multiplex PCR. Each CDR3 protein gets one entry after TCRdb re-called the multiplex PCR reads with MiXCR. There are roughly 1.1 million distinct CDR3 sequences in the sample; about 35% occur only once, and around 10% lies in the top ten.

This chain uses TRBV25-1 with TRBJ2-7; D uncertain. This sequence originates from an adult man with Graves' hyperthyroidism. Source material: peripheral blood or thyroid tissue (not recorded which). The CDR3 loop reads CASSELSHEQYF. For the CDR3, the DNA is TGTGCCAGCAGTGAATTGTCCCACGAGCAGTACTTC.